The next 10 T cell receptor beta chains were all read from a single sample in a study of regulatory T cells in long-lasting Graves disease. Combining iRepertoire HTBI primers with Arm-PCR of CDR3 regions, the authors built TCR beta libraries. One entry per CDR3 protein results from TCRdb running MiXCR on the multiplex PCR reads. The sample records more than 450,000 distinct CDR3 sequences, roughly 15% being singletons. This sample's time point: newly diagnosed GD, antithyroid drugs for less than 3 months. Researchers made the TCR library from RNA that was extracted from PBMCs. These data also formed part of another study, on T cells in Graves' hyperthyroidism and ophthalmopathy.

The specimen was peripheral blood mononuclear cells (PBMCs), collected at new diagnosis, from a patient treated with antithyroid drugs. The receptors stem from a man aged 35 to 55 with Graves disease.

The chain joins TRBV5-4 to TRBJ2-1; 11 bases are shared with TRBD2. The CDR3 runs 16 residues. The germline V gene encodes CDR1 SGHNT and CDR2 YYREEE (reference sequence). V lost 0 bases to trimming and J lost 7 bases; unmatched junction nucleotides: 6. The CDR3 region has the DNA TGTGCCAGCAGCTTGGGGCTAGCGGGAGGTACTAATGAGCAGTTCTTC. Protein: CASSLGLAGGTNEQFF.

This sequence joins TRBV10-3 and TRBJ2-1; 7 bases fit TRBD2. From germline, CDR1 is ENHRY and CDR2 SYGVKD. V was pared by 3 bases and J by 9 bases, with 14 bases of the junction left unmatched. The CDR3 totals 16 residues. The CDR3 reads CAISDTQREGIGEQFF. The CDR3 DNA reads as TGTGCCATCAGTGATACTCAAAGGGAGGGTATAGGTGAGCAGTTCTTC.

Of note for this clonotype: An end of the junction does not agree with germline; a read error may underlie this. This sequence joins TRBV6-1 and TRBJ1-6; D is possibly TRBD1 (6 bases). The CDR3 totals 14 residues. In germline, CDR1 is MNHNS, CDR2 SASEGT. The CDR3 DNA is TGTGCCAGCAGAGGACAGTCCTTTAATTCACCCCTCCACTTT. It translates to CASRGQSFNSPLHF.

In its sample, this clonotype was seen many times. The chain links TRBV7-2 to TRBJ2-3, with D possibly matching TRBD1 (6 bases). The germline V gene has CDR1 SGHTA and CDR2 FQGNSA. V lost 5 bases, J lost 2 bases, and 11 bases lay in between. The CDR3 extends over 14 amino acids. CDR3 in amino acids: CASSPDRNTDTQYF. As DNA, the CDR3 is TGTGCCAGCAGCCCCGACAGGAACACAGATACGCAGTATTTT. The variable domain in full, with the rest retrieved from reference TRBV7-2 and TRBJ2-3, is GAGVSQSPSNKVTEKGKDVELRCDPISGHTALYWYRQSLGQGLEFLIYFQGNSAPDKSGLPSDRFSAERTGGSVSTLTIQRTQQEDSAVYLCASSPDRNTDTQYFGPGTRLTVL.

This rearrangement joins TRBV19 to TRBJ2-7, with TRBD1 matching 7 bases. The junction had 8 bases not matched to a gene; V was cut back by 4 bases and J by 2 bases. The germline gives CDR1 LNHDA, CDR2 SQIVND (reference sequence). This CDR3 spans 15 amino acids. In DNA form, the CDR3 reads TGTGCCAGTAGTAGCAACAGGGGTGGCACCTACGAGCAGTACTTC. This encodes CASSSNRGGTYEQYF.

Worth noting for this clonotype: This may come from a read error, since a much larger clone is one base off. The chain links TRBV5-1 to TRBJ1-1; no clear D gene. V lost 0 bases and J 3 bases, leaving 12 bases between the germline ends. The germline V gene has CDR1 SGHRS and CDR2 YFSETQ. This CDR3 has 15 amino acids. The CDR3 reads CASSLGSDLHTEAFF. In DNA form, the CDR3 reads TGCGCCAGCAGCTTGGGGTCAGATTTGCACACTGAAGCTTTCTTT.

This clonotype has a count of ten or more. The chain joins TRBV3-1 to TRBJ2-1; 10 bases fit TRBD1. Germline CDR1 LGHDT, CDR2 YNNKEL (reference sequence). Trimming took 4 bases from V and 6 from J; bases not matched to a gene: 3. CDR3 length equals 14 residues. This CDR3 reads CASSRDRGANEQFF. In nucleotides, the CDR3 is TGTGCCAGCAGCCGGGACAGGGGCGCCAATGAGCAGTTCTTC.

This clonotype was seen ten or more times. The rearrangement links TRBV30 to TRBJ2-3; 9 positions agree with TRBD2. Germline V gene data show CDR1 as GTSNPN and CDR2 as SVGIG (reference sequence). The CDR3 sequence is 16 residues long. After removal of 0 bases from V and 5 bases from J, the junction contained 9 bases not matched to a gene. The CDR3 nucleotides are TGTGCCTGGAGTGTACGGCTAGCGGGATTTCGAGATACGCAGTATTTT. Translated, it gives CAWSVRLAGFRDTQYF.

This clonotype was seen only a few times. The chain joins TRBV12-3 or TRBV12-4 to TRBJ2-4; D is possibly TRBD1 (5 bases). The CDR3 length is 14 residues. Deletions cut 6 bases from V and 8 bases from J, with 17 bases between. CDR3 DNA: TGTGCCAGCAGCCCTGACAGCTACAGACACATTCAGTACTTC. Its protein is CASSPDSYRHIQYF.

At least ten counts were recorded for this clonotype. The V and J genes are TRBV11-2 and TRBJ2-7; 12 bases are a match to TRBD1. This CDR3 has 15 residues. In germline, CDR1 is SGHAT, CDR2 FQNNGV. The J segment lost 7 bases and the V segment lost 3 bases, leaving 7 bases of the junction unmatched. The CDR3 reads CASSFGTGGAGEQYF. CDR3 sequence (DNA): TGTGCCAGCAGCTTCGGGACAGGGGGCGCGGGTGAGCAGTACTTC.